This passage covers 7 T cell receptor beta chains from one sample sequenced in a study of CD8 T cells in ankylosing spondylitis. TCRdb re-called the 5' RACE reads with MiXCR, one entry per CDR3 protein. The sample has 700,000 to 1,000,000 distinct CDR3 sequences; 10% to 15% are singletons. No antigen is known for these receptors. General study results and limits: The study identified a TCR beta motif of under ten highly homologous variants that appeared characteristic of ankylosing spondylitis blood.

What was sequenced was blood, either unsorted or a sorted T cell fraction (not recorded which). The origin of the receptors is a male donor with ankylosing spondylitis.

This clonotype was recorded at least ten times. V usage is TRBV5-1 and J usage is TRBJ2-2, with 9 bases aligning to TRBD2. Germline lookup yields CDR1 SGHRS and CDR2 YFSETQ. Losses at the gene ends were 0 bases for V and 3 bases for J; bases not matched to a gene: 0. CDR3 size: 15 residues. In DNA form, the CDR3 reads TGCGCCAGCAGCTTGGGACTAGCGGACACCGGGGAGCTGTTTTTT. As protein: CASSLGLADTGELFF.

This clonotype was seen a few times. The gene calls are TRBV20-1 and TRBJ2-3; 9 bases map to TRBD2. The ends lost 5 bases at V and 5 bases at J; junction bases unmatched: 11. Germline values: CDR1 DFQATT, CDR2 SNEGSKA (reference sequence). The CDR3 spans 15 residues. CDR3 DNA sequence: TGCAGTGCTGACTCGGTTGGGACTAGCCGAGATACGCAGTATTTT. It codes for CSADSVGTSRDTQYF.

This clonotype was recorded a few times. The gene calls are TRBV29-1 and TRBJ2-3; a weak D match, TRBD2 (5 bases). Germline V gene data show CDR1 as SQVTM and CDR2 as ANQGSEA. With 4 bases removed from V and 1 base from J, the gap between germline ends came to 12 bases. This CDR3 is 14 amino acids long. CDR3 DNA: TGCAGCGTTGGAAGCGGTAGCGGCACAGATACGCAGTATTTT. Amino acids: CSVGSGSGTDTQYF.

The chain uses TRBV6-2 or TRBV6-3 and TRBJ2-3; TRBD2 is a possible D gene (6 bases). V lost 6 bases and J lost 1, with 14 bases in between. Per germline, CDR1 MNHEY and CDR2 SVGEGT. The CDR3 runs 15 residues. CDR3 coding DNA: TGTGCCAGCAGCCCACGGCGGGAAGGCACAGATACGCAGTATTTT. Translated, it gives CASSPRREGTDTQYF.

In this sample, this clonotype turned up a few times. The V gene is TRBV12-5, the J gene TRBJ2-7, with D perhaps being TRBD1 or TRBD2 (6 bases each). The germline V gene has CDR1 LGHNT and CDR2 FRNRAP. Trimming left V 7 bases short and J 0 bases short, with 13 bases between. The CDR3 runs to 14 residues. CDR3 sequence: CASARGGTSYEQYF. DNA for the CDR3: TGTGCTAGTGCCAGGGGAGGCACCTCCTACGAGCAGTACTTC. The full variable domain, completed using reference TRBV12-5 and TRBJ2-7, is DARVTQTPRHKVTEMGQEVTMRCQPILGHNTVFWYRQTMMQGLELLAYFRNRAPLDDSGMPKDRFSAEMPDATLATLKIQPSEPRDSAVYFCASARGGTSYEQYFGPGTRLTVT.

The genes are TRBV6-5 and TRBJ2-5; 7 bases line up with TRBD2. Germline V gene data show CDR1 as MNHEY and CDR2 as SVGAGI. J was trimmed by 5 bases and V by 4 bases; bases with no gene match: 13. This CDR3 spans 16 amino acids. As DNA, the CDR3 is TGTGCCAGCAGTTTCCCCTCCGGGAGGATTGGTGAGACCCAGTACTTC. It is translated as CASSFPSGRIGETQYF.

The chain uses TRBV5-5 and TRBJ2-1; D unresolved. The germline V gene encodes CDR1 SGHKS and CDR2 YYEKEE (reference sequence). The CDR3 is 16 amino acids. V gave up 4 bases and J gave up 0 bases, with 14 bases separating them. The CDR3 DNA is TGTGCCAGCAGCCCTGGGCTCCAGAGCTCCTACAATGAGCAGTTCTTC. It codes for CASSPGLQSSYNEQFF. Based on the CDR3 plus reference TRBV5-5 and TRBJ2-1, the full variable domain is DAGVTQSPTHLIKTRGQQVTLRCSPISGHKSVSWYQQVLGQGPQFIFQYYEKEERGRGNFPDRFSARQFPNYSSELNVNALLLGDSALYLCASSPGLQSSYNEQFFGPGTRLTVL.